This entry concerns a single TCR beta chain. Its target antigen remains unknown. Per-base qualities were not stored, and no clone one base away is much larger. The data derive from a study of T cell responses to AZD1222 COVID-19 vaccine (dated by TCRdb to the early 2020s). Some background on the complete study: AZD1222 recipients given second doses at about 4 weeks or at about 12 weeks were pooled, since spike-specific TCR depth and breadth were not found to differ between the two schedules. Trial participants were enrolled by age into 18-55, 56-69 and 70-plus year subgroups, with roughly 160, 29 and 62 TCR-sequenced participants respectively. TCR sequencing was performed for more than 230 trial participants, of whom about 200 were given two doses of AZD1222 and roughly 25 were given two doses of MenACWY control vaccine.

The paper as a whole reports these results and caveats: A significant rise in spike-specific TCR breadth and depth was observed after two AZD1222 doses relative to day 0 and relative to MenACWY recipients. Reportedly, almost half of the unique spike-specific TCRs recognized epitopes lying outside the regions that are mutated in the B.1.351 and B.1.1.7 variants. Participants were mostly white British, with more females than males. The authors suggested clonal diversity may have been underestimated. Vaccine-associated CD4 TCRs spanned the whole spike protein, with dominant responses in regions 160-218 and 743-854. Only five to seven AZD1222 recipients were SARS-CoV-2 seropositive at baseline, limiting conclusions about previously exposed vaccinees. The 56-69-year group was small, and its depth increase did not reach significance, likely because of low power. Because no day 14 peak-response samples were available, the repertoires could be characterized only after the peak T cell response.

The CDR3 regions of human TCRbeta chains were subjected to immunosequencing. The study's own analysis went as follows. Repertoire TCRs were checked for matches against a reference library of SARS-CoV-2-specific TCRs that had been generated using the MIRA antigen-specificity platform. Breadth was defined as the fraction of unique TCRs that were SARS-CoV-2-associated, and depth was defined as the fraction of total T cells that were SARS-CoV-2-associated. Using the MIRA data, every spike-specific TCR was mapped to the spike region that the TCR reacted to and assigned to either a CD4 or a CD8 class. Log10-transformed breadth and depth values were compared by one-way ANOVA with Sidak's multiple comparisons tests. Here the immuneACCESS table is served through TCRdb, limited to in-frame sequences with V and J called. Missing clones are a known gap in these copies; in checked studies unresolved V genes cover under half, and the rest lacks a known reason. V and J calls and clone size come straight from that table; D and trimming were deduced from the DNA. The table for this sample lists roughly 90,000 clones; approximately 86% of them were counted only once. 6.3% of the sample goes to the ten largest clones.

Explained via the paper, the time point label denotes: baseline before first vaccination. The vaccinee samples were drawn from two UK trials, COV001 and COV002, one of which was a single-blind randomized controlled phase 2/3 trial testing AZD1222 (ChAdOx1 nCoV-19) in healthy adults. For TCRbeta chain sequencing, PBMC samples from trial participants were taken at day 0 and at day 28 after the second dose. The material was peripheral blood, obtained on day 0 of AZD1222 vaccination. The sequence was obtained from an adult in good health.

This receptor has the CDR3 CASGLVGVLATNEKLFF. The DNA sequence is given as TGTGCTAGTGGTTTGGTGGGGGTATTGGCTACTAATGAAAAACTGTTTTTT. The sequence is built from TRBV12-5 and TRBJ1-4; TRBD1 might be the D gene, on 5 matching bases. The CDR3 runs 17 amino acids, cysteine and phenylalanine included. Only the CDR3 portion is preserved as DNA: 51 bases, with reading frame beginning at the first base. As encoded in the germline V gene, CDR1 is LGHNT while CDR2 is FRNRAP. Trimming takes 0 bases from V and 2 bases from J, and the germline ends sit 13 bases apart.